The 27 T cell receptor beta chains given below trace back to one sample, sequenced in a study of CD8 T cells in Susac syndrome. cDNA came from 0.5 to 1 ug RNA primed by random hexamers. Each CDR3 protein gets one entry after TCRdb re-called the immunoSEQ multiplex PCR reads with MiXCR. The table has tens of thousands of distinct CDR3 sequences, about 94% seen once. The source material was CD8+ T cells from PBMCs. The receptors stem from a human donor in good health.

The CDR3 loop reads CASSYFMAGEETQYF. The DNA of the CDR3 is TGTGCCAGCAGTTACTTCATGGCAGGGGAAGAGACCCAGTACTTC. V usage is TRBV6-5 and J usage is TRBJ2-5; a possible D gene is TRBD1 (6 bases). Trimming took off 1 base at V and 3 bases at J, with 12 bases between the two ends. The germline gives CDR1 MNHEY, CDR2 SVGAGI. The CDR3 covers 15 residues.

This chain links TRBV15 with TRBJ2-1; D remains ambiguous. The V and J ends lost 3 bases and 2 bases respectively, with 20 bases between them. CDR1 is LNHNV, CDR2 YYDKDF, per germline (reference sequence). The CDR3 loop spans 18 amino acids. CDR3 in amino acids: CATSRRAPLGPPYNEQFF. CDR3 DNA sequence: TGTGCCACCAGCAGGAGAGCTCCTTTAGGCCCCCCCTACAATGAGCAGTTCTTC.

The chain combines TRBV27 with TRBJ1-1, with D possibly TRBD1 on 6 matching bases. The CDR3 length is 16 residues. CDR1 MNHEY and CDR2 SMNVEV come from the germline V gene (reference sequence). Between the trimmed V and J ends, which lost 10 bases and 2 bases, there was a span of 23 bases. CDR3 DNA: TGTGCCACGTCACCACAGGGAGGGTTTATAAACACTGAAGCTTTCTTT. Amino acids: CATSPQGGFINTEAFF.

The chain couples TRBV29-1 to TRBJ1-2, with TRBD1 as a possible D gene (6 bases). Per the germline V gene, CDR1 is SQVTM and CDR2 is ANQGSEA. CDR3 length: 12 residues. V shed 3 bases and J shed 5 bases, with 10 bases lying between them. CDR3 protein: CSVDQGTYGYTF. For the CDR3, the DNA is TGCAGCGTTGACCAGGGGACATATGGCTACACCTTC.

CDR3 region: CATSGGTEQETQYF. CDR3 sequence (DNA): TGTGCCACCAGCGGAGGGACGGAACAAGAGACCCAGTACTTC. The chain couples TRBV15 to TRBJ2-5; D is possibly TRBD2 (6 bases). CDR3 length: 14 residues. V was pared by 5 bases and J by 2 bases, with 12 bases between. Germline values: CDR1 LNHNV, CDR2 YYDKDF (reference sequence).

The genes are TRBV15 and TRBJ1-5; 7 bases are shared with TRBD1. Looked up from germline, CDR1 is LNHNV and CDR2 is YYDKDF (reference sequence). J gave up 4 bases and V 2 bases, and 11 bases lay outside the gene matches. CDR3 size: 17 residues. The CDR3 coding sequence is TGTGCCACCAGCAGATCCCGGGACAGCGACCTTAATCAGCCCCAGCATTTT. This gives the protein CATSRSRDSDLNQPQHF.

The gene calls are TRBV11-2 and TRBJ1-2; perhaps TRBD1 as D (6 bases). Germline CDR1 reads SGHAT; CDR2 reads FQNNGV. This CDR3 has 13 amino acids. V was clipped by 2 bases and J by 5 bases, with 9 bases between them. Here the CDR3 DNA reads TGTGCCAGCAGCTTAACAGGGAGTTATGGCTACACCTTC. The encoded protein is CASSLTGSYGYTF. Full variable domain (rest looked up from reference TRBV11-2 and TRBJ1-2): EAGVAQSPRYKIIEKRQSVAFWCNPISGHATLYWYQQILGQGPKLLIQFQNNGVVDDSQLPKDRFSAERLKGVDSTLKIQPAKLEDSAVYLCASSLTGSYGYTFGSGTRLTVV.

The chain employs TRBV7-9 and TRBJ2-3; D possibly corresponds to TRBD2 (6 bases). CDR1 is SEHNR, CDR2 FQNEAQ, per germline (reference sequence). The CDR3 is made up of 14 amino acids. V dropped 1 base and J dropped 3 bases, with 8 bases sitting between them. The CDR3 DNA sequence: TGTGCCAGCAGCTTAGGCCGGGAGACAGATACGCAGTATTTT. It is translated as CASSLGRETDTQYF.

The chain links TRBV20-1 to TRBJ1-2; D possibly corresponds to TRBD1 (5 bases). Deletions cut 3 bases from V and 3 bases from J, with 11 bases between. Germline V gene sequence: CDR1 DFQATT, CDR2 SNEGSKA (reference sequence). The CDR3 is 13 amino acids. The CDR3 loop reads CSASWGNDYGYTF. Here the CDR3 DNA reads TGCAGTGCTAGTTGGGGGAATGACTATGGCTACACCTTC.

This clonotype was recorded once. The J gene is TRBJ2-1, the V gene TRBV28; 8 bases agree with TRBD2. Germline lookup yields CDR1 MDHEN and CDR2 SYDVKM. Trimming took 5 bases from V and 2 from J; bases not matched to a gene: 2. This CDR3 region has 14 residues. Here the CDR3 DNA reads TGTGCCAGCAGTCTTAGCGGGGCCTACAATGAGCAGTTCTTC. Encoded protein: CASSLSGAYNEQFF.

This rearrangement joins TRBV6-6 to TRBJ1-5, with D hard to call. V shed 1 base and J shed 5 bases, with 9 bases lying between them. CDR3 length equals 14 residues. Germline V gene sequence: CDR1 MNHNY, CDR2 SVGAGI (reference sequence). The CDR3 bases are TGTGCCAGCAGTTACTGGGTTACCGATCAGCCCCAGCATTTT. Translation gives CASSYWVTDQPQHF.

V is TRBV20-1 and J is TRBJ2-7; 8 positions match TRBD1. From germline, CDR1 is DFQATT and CDR2 SNEGSKA (reference sequence). This CDR3 is built from 13 residues. The trim removed 4 bases at V and 3 bases at J, leaving 5 bases unmatched. CDR3 DNA sequence: TGCAGTGCTACCGGACAGGGAGTCTACGAGCAGTACTTC. It translates to CSATGQGVYEQYF.

The gene calls are TRBV15 and TRBJ2-7; 8 positions agree with TRBD1. The CDR3 consists of 12 residues. The ends lost 5 bases at V and 3 bases at J; junction bases unmatched: 0. Germline values: CDR1 LNHNV, CDR2 YYDKDF (reference sequence). The CDR3 sequence is CATSGQGYEQYF. The CDR3 coding sequence is TGTGCCACCAGCGGACAGGGCTACGAGCAGTACTTC.

This clonotype is a singleton in its sample. This chain connects TRBV12-2 to TRBJ2-7; the D call in the table, TRBD1, was not verified against the DNA. TRBV12-2 is a known pseudogene. The CDR3 sequence is 16 residues long. The CDR3 DNA follows: TGTGCAAGTCCTCCCGCGGACAGGGGCGCTCCCTACGAGCAGTACGTC. This translates into CASPPADRGAPYEQYV.

The CDR3, as DNA: TGTGCCAGCGGCGGAGACGGCTATGGCTACACCTTC. It yields the protein CASGGDGYGYTF. This rearrangement joins TRBV5-4 to TRBJ1-2; no clear D gene. The CDR3 length is 12 residues. V dropped 7 bases and J dropped 4 bases, with 11 bases sitting between them. In germline, CDR1 is SGHNT, CDR2 YYREEE (reference sequence).

CDR3 DNA sequence: TGTGCCAGCAGCGTAGAGGGGGGACTAGACGAGCAGTACTTC. Protein: CASSVEGGLDEQYF. The genes are TRBV9 and TRBJ2-7; 8 nucleotides agree with TRBD2. The junction had 4 bases not matched to a gene; V was cut back by 0 bases and J by 5 bases. CDR3 length: 14 amino acids. Germline V gives CDR1 SGDLS, CDR2 YYNGEE.

The chain has TRBV9 and TRBJ1-1; 10 bases map to TRBD1. The CDR3 loop spans 14 amino acids. CDR1 is SGDLS, CDR2 YYNGEE, per germline. V lost 1 base, J lost 4 bases, and 1 base stayed unmatched. CDR3 residues: CASSVWTGGTEAFF. In nucleotides, the CDR3 is TGTGCCAGCAGCGTATGGACAGGGGGCACTGAAGCTTTCTTT.

The gene calls are TRBV2 and TRBJ2-7; D not certain. Germline-derived CDR1 and CDR2 are SNHLY and FYNNEI. V lost 10 bases, J lost 1 base, and 11 bases lay in between. CDR3 length equals 12 residues. Here the CDR3 reads CATGYTSYEQYV. The CDR3 DNA reads TGTGCCACCGGGTACACATCCTACGAGCAGTACGTC.

The chain links TRBV5-1 to TRBJ2-7, with 9 bases fitting TRBD1. CDR1 is SGHRS, CDR2 YFSETQ, per germline. The CDR3 totals 17 residues. Trimming cost V 3 bases and J 4 bases; bases outside gene matches: 14. The CDR3 loop is CASSWDRRDRDRYEQYF. DNA of the CDR3: TGCGCCAGCAGCTGGGACCGCCGGGACAGGGATAGATACGAGCAGTACTTC.

This chain uses TRBV20-1 with TRBJ1-1, with a possible D match to TRBD1 (5 bases). Trimming stripped 3 bases from V and 5 bases from J, with 19 bases between. The CDR3 loop spans 15 amino acids. CDR1 is DFQATT and CDR2 is SNEGSKA in the germline V gene (reference sequence). CDR3 loop: CSAREVRGRITEAFF. The CDR3 DNA sequence: TGCAGTGCTAGGGAAGTAAGGGGCCGAATTACTGAAGCTTTCTTT.

V gene TRBV4-2 combines with J gene TRBJ2-1; D is unresolved. From germline, CDR1 is LGHNA and CDR2 YNFKEQ. CDR3 length equals 14 residues. V was clipped by 0 bases and J by 7 bases, with 10 bases between them. This chain's CDR3 is CASSQDVKRNEQFF. In nucleotides, the CDR3 is TGTGCCAGCAGCCAAGACGTTAAACGAAATGAGCAGTTCTTC.

This chain uses TRBV20-1 with TRBJ2-7, with TRBD2 matching 13 bases. Germline assignment: CDR1 DFQATT and CDR2 SNEGSKA (reference sequence). The CDR3 is 15 amino acids. V was pared by 6 bases and J by 2 bases, with 7 bases of the junction left unmatched. CDR3 residues: CSARGTSGNPYEQYV. The CDR3 nucleotides read TGCAGTGCCCGGGGGACTAGCGGGAATCCCTACGAGCAGTACGTC.

In this sample, this clonotype turned up a few times. This chain connects TRBV12-3 or TRBV12-4 to TRBJ1-1, with unresolved D. Between the trimmed V and J ends, which lost 2 bases and 6 bases, there was a span of 7 bases. This CDR3 is 12 amino acids long. The CDR3 DNA follows: TGTGCCAGCAGTTTAACCGGGGCTGAAGCTTTCTTT. It encodes CASSLTGAEAFF.

The gene calls are TRBV4-2 and TRBJ2-1; D call uncertain. The germline CDR1 and CDR2 sequences are LGHNA and YNFKEQ. CDR3 size: 12 residues. V was pared by 3 bases and J by 4 bases, with 4 bases between. In DNA, the CDR3 is TGTGCCAGCAGCCACCCTTACAATGAGCAGTTCTTC. Translation: CASSHPYNEQFF.

On this clonotype: One end of the junction does not line up with germline, which may come from a read error. J is TRBJ1-1 and V is TRBV5-6, with TRBD1 identical over 7 bases. The CDR3 loop spans 13 amino acids. Looked up from germline, CDR1 is SGHDT and CDR2 is YYEEEE. The DNA of the CDR3 is TGTGCCAGCAGCTTGGAGTTGACAGGGAGGTGGGTCTTT. It encodes CASSLELTGRWVF.

The V call is TRBV20-1, the J call TRBJ1-1; the D gene is possibly TRBD1 (6 bases). The CDR3 length is 12 residues. Deletions cut 0 bases from V and 10 bases from J, with 12 bases between. Germline V gives CDR1 DFQATT, CDR2 SNEGSKA (reference sequence). Here the CDR3 DNA reads TGCAGTGCTAGAGATGGGCCAGGGGTAGCTTTCTTT. Residues: CSARDGPGVAFF.

The chain employs TRBV9 and TRBJ1-6; 10 bases align to TRBD1. The CDR3 has 15 amino acids. V shed 3 bases and J 10 bases; nucleotides not matched to a gene: 7. Germline V gene sequence: CDR1 SGDLS, CDR2 YYNGEE. The CDR3 coding sequence is TGTGCCAGCAGCGACCCTCGGACAGGGGGATCACCCCTCCACTTT. Translation gives CASSDPRTGGSPLHF.